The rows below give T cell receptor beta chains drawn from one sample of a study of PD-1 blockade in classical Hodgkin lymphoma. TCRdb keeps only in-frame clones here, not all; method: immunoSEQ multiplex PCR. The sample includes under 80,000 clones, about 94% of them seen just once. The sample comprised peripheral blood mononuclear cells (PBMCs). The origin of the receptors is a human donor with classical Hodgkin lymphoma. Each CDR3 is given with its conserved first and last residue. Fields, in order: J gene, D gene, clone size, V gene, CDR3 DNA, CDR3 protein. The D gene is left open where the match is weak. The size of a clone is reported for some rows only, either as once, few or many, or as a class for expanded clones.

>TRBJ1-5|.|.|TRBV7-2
TGTGCCAGCAGCTTGCCGGAGAAGTTTCAGCCCCAGCATTTT
CASSLPEKFQPQHF
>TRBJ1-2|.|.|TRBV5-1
TGCGCCAGCAGCTTGGGCGGGGAAAACTATGGCTACACCTTC
CASSLGGENYGYTF
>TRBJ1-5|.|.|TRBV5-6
TGTGCCAGCAGCTTGAGGGGTAGCAATCAGCCCCAGCATTTT
CASSLRGSNQPQHF
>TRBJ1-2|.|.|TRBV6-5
TGTGCCAGCAGGGCAGGGAACTATGGCTACACCTTC
CASRAGNYGYTF
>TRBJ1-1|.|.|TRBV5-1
TGCGCCAGCAGCTATTCCTCCAGGGTCATGAACACTGAAGCTTTCTTT
CASSYSSRVMNTEAFF
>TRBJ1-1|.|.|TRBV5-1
TGCGCCAGCAGCCCTAATACCGGGACAACGAACACTGAAGCTTTCTTT
CASSPNTGTTNTEAFF
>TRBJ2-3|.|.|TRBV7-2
TGTGCCAGCAGCTTTTTGAGGGCAGATACGCAGTATTTT
CASSFLRADTQYF
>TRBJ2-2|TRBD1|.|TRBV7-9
TGTGCCAGCAGCTTGGGACAGGACCCCACCGGGGAGCTGTTTTTT
CASSLGQDPTGELFF
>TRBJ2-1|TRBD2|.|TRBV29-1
TGCAGCGTGGAACTAGCGGTCTTTTACAATGAGCAGTTCTTC
CSVELAVFYNEQFF
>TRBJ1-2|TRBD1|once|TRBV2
TGTGCCAGCGGGAGCACAGGGGGACTTGCTAACTATGGCTACACCTTC
CASGSTGGLANYGYTF
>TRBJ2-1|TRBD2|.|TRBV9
TGTGCCAGCAGCGTAGGACTAGCGGGGGCCCCCTACAATGAGCAGTTCTTC
CASSVGLAGAPYNEQFF
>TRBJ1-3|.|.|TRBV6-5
TGTGCCAGCAGTTACTCGAGTGGACAAGGAAACACCATATATTTT
CASSYSSGQGNTIYF
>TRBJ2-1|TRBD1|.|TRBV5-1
TGCGCCAGCAGCTTAATCGGGACAGTCTCCTACAATGAGCAGTTCTTC
CASSLIGTVSYNEQFF
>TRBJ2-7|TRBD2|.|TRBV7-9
TGTGCCAGCAGCTTAGTGGGGGAGGGCGTGTACGAGCAGTACTTC
CASSLVGEGVYEQYF
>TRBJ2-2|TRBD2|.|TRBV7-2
TGTGCCAGCAGCTTAGGACTAGCGGGAGGGAGGTACACCGGGGAGCTGTTTTTT
CASSLGLAGGRYTGELFF
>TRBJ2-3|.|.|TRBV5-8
TGTGCCAGCAGCGGCGGCGCGGTCAGCACAGATACGCAGTATTTT
CASSGGAVSTDTQYF
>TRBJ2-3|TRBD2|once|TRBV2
TGTGCCAGCAGTGAGGGACTGGCGGGAGATTCGGATACGCAGTATTTT
CASSEGLAGDSDTQYF
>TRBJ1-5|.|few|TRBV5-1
TGCGCCAGCAGCTTATTGGGTCGCAATCAGCCCCAGCATTTT
CASSLLGRNQPQHF
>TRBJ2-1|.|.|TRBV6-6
TGTGCCAGCAGTTACACCGGGGACGTATACAATGAGCAGTTCTTC
CASSYTGDVYNEQFF
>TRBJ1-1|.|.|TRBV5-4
TGTGCCAGCAGCTGGGGGGGTAGGACACCAGGTGCCCTGGGCACTGAAGCTTTCTTT
CASSWGGRTPGALGTEAFF
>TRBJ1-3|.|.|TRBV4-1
TGCGCCAGCAGCCAAGACCCTCCCTCTGGAAACACCATATATTTT
CASSQDPPSGNTIYF
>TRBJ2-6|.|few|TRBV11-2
TGTGCCAGCAGCTTAGACAGCTCTATGGTCTCTGGGGCCAACGTCCTGACTTTC
CASSLDSSMVSGANVLTF
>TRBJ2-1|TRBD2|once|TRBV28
TGTGCCAGCAGGTATAGCGGGAGTAAGTTCTACAATGAGCAGTTCTTC
CASRYSGSKFYNEQFF
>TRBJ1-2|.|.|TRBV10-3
TGTGCCATCAGTGAGTCAGGGGCGCTGGGGTATGGCTACACCTTC
CAISESGALGYGYTF
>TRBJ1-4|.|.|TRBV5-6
TGTGCCAGCAGCTTGGGGGGCATAACTAATGAAAAACTGTTTTTT
CASSLGGITNEKLFF
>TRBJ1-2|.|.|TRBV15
TGTGCCACCAGCAGAGAAGTAGGGGCCTATGGCTACACCTTC
CATSREVGAYGYTF
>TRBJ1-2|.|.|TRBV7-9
TGTGCCAGCAGCCAGACAGATTACTATGGCTACACCTTC
CASSQTDYYGYTF
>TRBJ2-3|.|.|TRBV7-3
TGTGCCAGCAGCTTAACTCCTAGCACAGATACGCAGTATTTT
CASSLTPSTDTQYF
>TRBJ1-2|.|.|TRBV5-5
TGTGCCAGCAGCTTGGCCAGGAACGAGAGACTGGGCTACACCTTC
CASSLARNERLGYTF
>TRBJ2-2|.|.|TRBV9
TGTGCCAGCAGCGTCGGACAAGGGTTGGACGGGGAGCTGTTTTTT
CASSVGQGLDGELFF
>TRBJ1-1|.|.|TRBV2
TGTGCCAGCAGGGGGACACGGGATGAAGCTTTCTTT
CASRGTRDEAFF
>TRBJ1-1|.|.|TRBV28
TGTGCCAGCAGCCGGACAGAGTTTTCTGAAGCTTTCTTT
CASSRTEFSEAFF
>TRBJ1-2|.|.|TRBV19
TGTGCCAGTAGTCCCCGGGACACGATCTATGGCTACACCTTC
CASSPRDTIYGYTF
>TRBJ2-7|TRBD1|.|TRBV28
TGTGCCAGCAGACAGGGGGCCTACGAGCAGTACTTC
CASRQGAYEQYF
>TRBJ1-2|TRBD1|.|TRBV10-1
TGCGCCAGCAGTCCGACTCAGGGGGCCGGGTACTATGGCTACACCTTC
CASSPTQGAGYYGYTF
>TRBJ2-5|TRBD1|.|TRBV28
TGTGCCAGCAGCTACCCCGACAGGGTCCAAGAGACCCAGTACTTC
CASSYPDRVQETQYF
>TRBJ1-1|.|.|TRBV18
TGTGCCAGCTCACCATTAGACAACACTGAAGCTTTCTTT
CASSPLDNTEAFF
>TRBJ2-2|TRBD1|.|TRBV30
TGTGCCTGGAGCGGTGGACAGGGGAAGGCCGGGGAGCTGTTTTTT
CAWSGGQGKAGELFF
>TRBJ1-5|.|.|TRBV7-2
TGTGCCAGCAGTCCCCCCAGAAGCAATCAGCCCCAGCATTTT
CASSPPRSNQPQHF
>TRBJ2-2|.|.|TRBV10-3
TGTGCCATCAGCGAGCAAGCGGGCACCGGGGAGCTGTTTTTT
CAISEQAGTGELFF
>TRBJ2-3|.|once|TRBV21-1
TGTGCCAGCAGCAAAGCTGGCAGCTCAACAGATACGCAGTATTTT
CASSKAGSSTDTQYF
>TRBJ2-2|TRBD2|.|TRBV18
TGTGCCAGCTCACAGCTAGCGGGGGGACGACTCACCGGGGAGCTGTTTTTT
CASSQLAGGRLTGELFF
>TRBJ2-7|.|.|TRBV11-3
TGTGCCAGCAGCTTAGAAGGGGGAGAGCAGTACTTC
CASSLEGGEQYF
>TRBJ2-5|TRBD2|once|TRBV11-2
TGTGCCAGCAGCCCAGCCAGGAGCGGGGCCTTCGGCGAGACCCAGTACTTC
CASSPARSGAFGETQYF
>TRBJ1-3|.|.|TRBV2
TGTGCCAGCAGTGAGGGTAGGGCTGGAAACACCATATATTTT
CASSEGRAGNTIYF
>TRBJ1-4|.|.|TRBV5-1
TGCGCCAGCAGCTTGGCCCCTGGGCGGAGTGAAAAACTGTTTTTT
CASSLAPGRSEKLFF
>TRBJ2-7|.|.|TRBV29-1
TGCAGCGTTGAAGATCGGGACACTTCCTACGAGCAGTACTTC
CSVEDRDTSYEQYF
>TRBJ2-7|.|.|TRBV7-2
TGTGCCAGCAGCTTAACGGGCAGCTCCTACGAGCAGTACTTC
CASSLTGSSYEQYF
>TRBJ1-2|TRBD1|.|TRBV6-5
TGTGCCAGCAGTTACTCGGGGAGGGGGCGCAGTGGCTACACCTTC
CASSYSGRGRSGYTF
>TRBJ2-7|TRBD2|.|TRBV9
TGTGCCAGCAGCGCCCAGGGACTAGCGGAGCCCCACGAGCAGTACTTC
CASSAQGLAEPHEQYF